The clone carrying this T cell receptor beta chain was detected a few times. As yet, its antigen is unknown. The CDR3 has 13 residues. V was clipped by 4 bases and J by 9 bases, with 13 bases between them. The germline V gene has CDR1 LGHNA and CDR2 YSLEER. This specimen comes from a study of blood T cells in healthy people across ages. A J-beta primer mix and a sample-barcoded 5' primer were used in a second PCR of roughly 7 to 12 cycles. TCRdb ran MiXCR on the 5' RACE reads and lists one entry per CDR3 protein. The table has 550,000 to 600,000 distinct CDR3 sequences, under 55% seen once. A minimum of 7 million PBMCs was isolated per sample. Study-level findings and limits: Naive CD4+ cells and diversity were both higher in long-lived donors than in aged donors. Strongly correlated with naive T cell percentage was TCR beta diversity.

Input material: blood. This chain uses TRBV4-3 with TRBJ2-1, with D perhaps given as TRBD1 or TRBD2 (5 bases each). The receptor comes from an elderly man in good health. As DNA, the CDR3 is TGCGCCAGCAGCCCCCGAACGGGACGTGAGCAGTTCTTC. This translates into CASSPRTGREQFF.